The 4 T cell receptor beta chains presented below share a single source sample, sequenced in a study of blood T cell repertoires in COVID-19 (dated by TCRdb to about 2020). The library was prepared using the immunoSEQ multiplex PCR assay. Sourced from immuneACCESS, this table was stored by TCRdb with only in-frame sequences that have V and J called. A share of the clones is absent; for the studies checked, an unresolved V gene accounts for under half, and the remainder has no known explanation. The sample table shows 150,000 to 250,000 clones, and 94% are seen once. In total, the top ten clones hold approximately 0.69% of the sample. The sequenced material came from peripheral blood. All receptors come from a man aged 25-45 years with COVID-19, enrolled during active disease.

J is TRBJ2-2 and V is TRBV9; 7 positions agree with TRBD1. The ends lost 0 bases at V and 6 bases at J; junction bases unmatched: 5. There are 15 residues in the CDR3. CDR1 is SGDLS and CDR2 is YYNGEE in the germline V gene. This CDR3 is CASSVGPQGAGELFF. The CDR3 bases are TGTGCCAGCAGCGTAGGTCCCCAGGGGGCCGGGGAGCTGTTTTTT.

The V gene is TRBV6-5, the J gene TRBJ2-5; 8 nucleotides line up with TRBD1. Trimming removed 0 bases from V and 6 bases from J; junction bases left unmatched: 6. CDR1 and CDR2 from the germline V gene are MNHEY and SVGAGI. The CDR3 has 15 amino acids. The CDR3 sequence is CASSYSGTGSQTQYF. In nucleotides, the CDR3 is TGTGCCAGCAGTTACTCGGGGACAGGCAGTCAGACCCAGTACTTC.

The chain has TRBV7-6 and TRBJ1-6; weak D call: TRBD1 (6 bases). This CDR3 region has 16 residues. Trimming stripped 5 bases from V and 2 bases from J, with 13 bases between. CDR1 is SGHVS, CDR2 FNYEAQ, per germline. The CDR3 nucleotides are TGTGCCAGCAGCGACAGGTCTTCAGCCTATAATTCACCCCTCCACTTT. Its translation: CASSDRSSAYNSPLHF.

The V and J genes are TRBV6-5 and TRBJ1-3; TRBD1 agrees at 10 bases. This CDR3 is 15 amino acids long. CDR1 and CDR2 (germline): MNHEY, SVGAGI. V lost 5 bases and J lost 2; bases outside the gene matches: 3. This CDR3 reads CASSRQGAAGNTIYF. For the CDR3, the DNA is TGTGCCAGCAGTAGACAGGGGGCTGCTGGAAACACCATATATTTT.